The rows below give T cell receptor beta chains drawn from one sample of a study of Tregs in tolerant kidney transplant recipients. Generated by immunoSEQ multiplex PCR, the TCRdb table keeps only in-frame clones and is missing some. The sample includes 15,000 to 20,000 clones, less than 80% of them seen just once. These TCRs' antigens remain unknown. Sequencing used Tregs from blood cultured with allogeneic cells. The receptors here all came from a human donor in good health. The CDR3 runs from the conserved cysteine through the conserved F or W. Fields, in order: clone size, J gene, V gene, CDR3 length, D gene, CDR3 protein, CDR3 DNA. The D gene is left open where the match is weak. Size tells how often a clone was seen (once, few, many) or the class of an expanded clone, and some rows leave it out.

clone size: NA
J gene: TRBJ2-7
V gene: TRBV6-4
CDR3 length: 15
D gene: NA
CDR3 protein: CASWETGGGPYEQYF
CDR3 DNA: TGTGCCAGCTGGGAAACAGGGGGGGGCCCTTACGAGCAGTACTTC

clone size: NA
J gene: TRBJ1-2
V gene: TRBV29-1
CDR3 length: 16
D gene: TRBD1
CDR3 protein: CSVEAGGYLWDYGYTF
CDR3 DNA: TGCAGCGTTGAGGCAGGGGGGTACCTTTGGGACTATGGCTACACCTTC

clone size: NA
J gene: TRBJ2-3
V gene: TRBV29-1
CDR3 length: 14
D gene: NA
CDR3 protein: CSTRPPGSTDTQYF
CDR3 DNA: TGCAGCACACGACCTCCGGGAAGCACAGATACGCAGTATTTT

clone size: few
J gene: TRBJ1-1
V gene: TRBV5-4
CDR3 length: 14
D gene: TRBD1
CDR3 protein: CASSLVGTGGKAFF
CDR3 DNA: TGTGCCAGCAGCTTGGTCGGGACAGGGGGCAAAGCTTTCTTT

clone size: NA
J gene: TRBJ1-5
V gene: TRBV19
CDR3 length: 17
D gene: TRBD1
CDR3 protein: CASSTLGQSYSNQPQHF
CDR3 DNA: TGTGCCAGTAGTACTCTGGGACAGTCCTATAGCAATCAGCCCCAGCATTTT

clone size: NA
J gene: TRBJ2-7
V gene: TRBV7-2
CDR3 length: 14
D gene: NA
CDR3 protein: CASSSPPGNHEQYF
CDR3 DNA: TGTGCCAGCAGCTCACCCCCAGGGAACCACGAGCAGTACTTC

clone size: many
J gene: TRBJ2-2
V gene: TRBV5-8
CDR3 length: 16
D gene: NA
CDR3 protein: CASSLVMGAYTGELFF
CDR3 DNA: TGTGCCAGCAGCTTGGTTATGGGGGCCTACACCGGGGAGCTGTTTTTT

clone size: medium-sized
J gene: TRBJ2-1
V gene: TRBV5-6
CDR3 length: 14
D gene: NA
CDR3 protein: CASNRDLTYNEQFF
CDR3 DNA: TGTGCCAGCAACCGGGACTTAACCTACAATGAGCAGTTCTTC

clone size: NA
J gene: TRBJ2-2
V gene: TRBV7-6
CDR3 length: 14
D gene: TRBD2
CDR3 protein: CASAGWGGVGELFF
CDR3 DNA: TGTGCCAGCGCCGGCTGGGGAGGGGTCGGGGAGCTGTTTTTT

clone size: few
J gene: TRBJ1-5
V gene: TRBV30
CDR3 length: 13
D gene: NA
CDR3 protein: CAWSGGGSQPQHF
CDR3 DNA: TGTGCCTGGAGCGGGGGGGGGAGTCAGCCCCAGCATTTT

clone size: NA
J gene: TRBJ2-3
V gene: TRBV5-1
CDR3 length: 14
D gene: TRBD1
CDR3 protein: CASSGQGGTDTQYF
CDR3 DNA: TGCGCCAGCAGTGGACAGGGGGGCACAGATACGCAGTATTTT

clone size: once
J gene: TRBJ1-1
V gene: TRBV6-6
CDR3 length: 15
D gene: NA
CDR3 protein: CASSIHRAFVTEAFF
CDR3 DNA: TGTGCCAGCAGTATCCACAGGGCTTTTGTTACTGAAGCTTTCTTT

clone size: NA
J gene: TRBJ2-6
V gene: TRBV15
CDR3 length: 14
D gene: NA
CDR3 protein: CATSRMSGANVLTF
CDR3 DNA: TGTGCCACCAGCCGGATGTCTGGGGCCAACGTCCTGACTTTC

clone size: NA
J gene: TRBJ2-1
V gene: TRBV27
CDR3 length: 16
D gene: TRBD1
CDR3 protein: CASSKYRDRGVNEQFF
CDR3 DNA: TGTGCCAGCAGCAAGTACCGGGACAGGGGTGTCAATGAGCAGTTCTTC

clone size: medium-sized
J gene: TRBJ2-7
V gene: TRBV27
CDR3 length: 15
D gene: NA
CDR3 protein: CASRRQYESSYEQYF
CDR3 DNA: TGTGCCAGCAGGAGACAGTACGAGAGCTCCTACGAGCAGTACTTC

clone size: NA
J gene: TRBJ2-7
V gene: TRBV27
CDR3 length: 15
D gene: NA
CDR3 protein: CASSSRDVSSYEQYF
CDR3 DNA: TGTGCCAGCAGTTCCAGAGACGTTAGCTCCTACGAGCAGTACTTC

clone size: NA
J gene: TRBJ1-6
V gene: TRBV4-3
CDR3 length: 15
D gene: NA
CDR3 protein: CASSQEGAPGSPLHF
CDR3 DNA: TGCGCCAGCAGCCAAGAAGGGGCGCCGGGGTCACCCCTCCACTTT

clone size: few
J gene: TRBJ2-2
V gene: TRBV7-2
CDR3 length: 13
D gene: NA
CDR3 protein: CASSSSLGLQLFF
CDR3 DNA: TGTGCCAGCAGTTCCAGCCTCGGGTTGCAGCTGTTTTTT

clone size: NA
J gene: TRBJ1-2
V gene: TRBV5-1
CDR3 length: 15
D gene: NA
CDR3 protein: CASSPTGGNNYGYTF
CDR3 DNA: TGCGCCAGCAGCCCCACGGGGGGGAACAACTATGGCTACACCTTC

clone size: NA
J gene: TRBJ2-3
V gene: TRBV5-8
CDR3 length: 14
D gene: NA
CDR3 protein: CASSWGSATDTQYF
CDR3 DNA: TGTGCCAGCAGCTGGGGATCGGCGACAGATACGCAGTATTTT

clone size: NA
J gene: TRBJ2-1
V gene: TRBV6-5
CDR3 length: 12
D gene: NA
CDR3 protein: CASSPWGNEQFF
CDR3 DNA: TGTGCCAGCAGCCCGTGGGGTAATGAGCAGTTCTTC

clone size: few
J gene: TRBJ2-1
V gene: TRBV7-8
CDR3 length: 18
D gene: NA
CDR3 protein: CASSLTTRVASSYNEQFF
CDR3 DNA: TGTGCCAGCAGCCTTACCACGAGGGTAGCCAGCTCCTACAATGAGCAGTTCTTC

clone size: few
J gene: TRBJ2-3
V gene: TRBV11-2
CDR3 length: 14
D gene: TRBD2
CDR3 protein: CASSPRTSVDTQYF
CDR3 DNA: TGTGCCAGCAGCCCTCGGACTAGCGTAGATACGCAGTATTTT

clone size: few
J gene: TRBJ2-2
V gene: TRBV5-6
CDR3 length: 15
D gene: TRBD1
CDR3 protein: CASSSGTGFAGELFF
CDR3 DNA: TGTGCCAGCAGCTCCGGGACAGGGTTTGCCGGGGAGCTGTTTTTT

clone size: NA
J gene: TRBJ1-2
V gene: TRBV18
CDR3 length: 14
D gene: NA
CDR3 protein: CASSPNWGRGGYTF
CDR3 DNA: TGTGCCAGCTCACCAAATTGGGGGCGCGGAGGCTACACCTTC

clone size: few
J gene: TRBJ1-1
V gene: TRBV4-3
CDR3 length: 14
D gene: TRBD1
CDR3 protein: CASSHPRRGTEAFF
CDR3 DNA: TGCGCCAGCAGCCATCCACGCAGGGGGACTGAAGCTTTCTTT

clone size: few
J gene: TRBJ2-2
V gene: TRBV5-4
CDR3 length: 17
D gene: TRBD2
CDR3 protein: CASRRGLGAGEAGELFF
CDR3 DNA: TGTGCCAGCAGGAGAGGTCTTGGAGCGGGGGAGGCCGGGGAGCTGTTTTTT

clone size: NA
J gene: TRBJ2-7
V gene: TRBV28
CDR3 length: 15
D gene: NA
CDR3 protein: CASSRSGDGSYEQYF
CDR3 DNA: TGTGCCAGCAGCCGAAGTGGGGATGGGTCCTACGAGCAGTACTTC

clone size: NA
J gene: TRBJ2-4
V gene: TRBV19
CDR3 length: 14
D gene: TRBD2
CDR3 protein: CASSPSGSSDIQYF
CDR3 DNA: TGTGCCAGTAGCCCTAGCGGGAGCTCGGACATTCAGTACTTC

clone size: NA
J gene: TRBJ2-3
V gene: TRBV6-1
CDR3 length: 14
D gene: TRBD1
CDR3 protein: CASTTGSGTDTQYF
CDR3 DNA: TGTGCCAGTACGACAGGGTCGGGAACAGATACGCAGTATTTT

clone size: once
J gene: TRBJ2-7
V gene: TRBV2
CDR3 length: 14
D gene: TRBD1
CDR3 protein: CASTDGDSTYEQYF
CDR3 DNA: TGTGCCAGCACCGACGGGGACAGCACCTACGAGCAGTACTTC

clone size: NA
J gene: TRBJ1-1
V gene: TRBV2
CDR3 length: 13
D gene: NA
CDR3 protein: CASSAGGGTEAFF
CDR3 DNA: TGTGCCAGCAGTGCTGGCGGGGGCACTGAAGCTTTCTTT

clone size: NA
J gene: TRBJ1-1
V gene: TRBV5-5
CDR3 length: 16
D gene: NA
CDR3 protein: CASSLDGGAGRTEAFF
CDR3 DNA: TGTGCCAGCAGCTTGGATGGGGGCGCGGGTCGGACTGAAGCTTTCTTT

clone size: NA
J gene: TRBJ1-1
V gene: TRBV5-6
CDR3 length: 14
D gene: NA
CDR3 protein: CASSPTRGNTEAFF
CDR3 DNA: TGTGCCAGCAGCCCGACCCGGGGTAACACTGAAGCTTTCTTT

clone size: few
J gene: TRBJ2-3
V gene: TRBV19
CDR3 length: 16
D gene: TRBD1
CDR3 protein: CASSLRDRDYTDTQYF
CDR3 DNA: TGTGCCAGTAGTCTCCGGGACAGGGATTACACAGATACGCAGTATTTT

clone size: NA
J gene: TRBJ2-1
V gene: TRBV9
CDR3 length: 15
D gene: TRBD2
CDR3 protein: CASSGGLAGAGEQFF
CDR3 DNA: TGTGCCAGCAGCGGGGGACTAGCGGGAGCCGGGGAGCAGTTCTTC

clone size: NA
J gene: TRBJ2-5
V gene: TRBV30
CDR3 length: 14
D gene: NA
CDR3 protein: CAWSGGSLQETQYF
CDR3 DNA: TGTGCCTGGAGTGGGGGCAGTCTCCAAGAGACCCAGTACTTC

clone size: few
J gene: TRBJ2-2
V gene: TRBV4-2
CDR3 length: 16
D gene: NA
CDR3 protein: CASSQPIGLGWGELFF
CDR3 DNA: TGTGCCAGCAGCCAACCGATAGGGCTGGGGTGGGGGGAGCTGTTTTTT

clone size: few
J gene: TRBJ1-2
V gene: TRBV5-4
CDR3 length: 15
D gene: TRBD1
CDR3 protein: CASSLRRQGGYGYTF
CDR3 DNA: TGTGCCAGCAGCCTCCGTCGACAGGGCGGCTATGGCTACACCTTC

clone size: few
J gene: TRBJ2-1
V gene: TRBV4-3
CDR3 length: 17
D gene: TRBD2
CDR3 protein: CASSLGTSGWGYNEQFF
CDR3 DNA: TGCGCCAGCAGCCTCGGGACTAGCGGATGGGGCTACAATGAGCAGTTCTTC

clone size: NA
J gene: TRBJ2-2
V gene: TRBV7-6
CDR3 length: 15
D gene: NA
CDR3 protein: CASSLVGSRTGELFF
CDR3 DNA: TGTGCCAGCAGCTTAGTCGGCTCCAGAACCGGGGAGCTGTTTTTT

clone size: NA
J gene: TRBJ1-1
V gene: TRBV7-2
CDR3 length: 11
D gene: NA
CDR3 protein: CASSSGGSAFF
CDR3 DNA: TGTGCCAGCAGCTCCGGGGGTAGCGCTTTCTTT

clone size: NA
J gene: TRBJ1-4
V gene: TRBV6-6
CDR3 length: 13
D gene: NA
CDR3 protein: CASSYSIQGELFF
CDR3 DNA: TGTGCCAGCAGTTACTCTATTCAAGGGGAACTGTTTTTT

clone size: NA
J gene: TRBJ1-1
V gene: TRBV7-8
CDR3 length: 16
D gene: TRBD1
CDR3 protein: CASSLEGQFLLTQAFF
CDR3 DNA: TGTGCCAGCAGCTTAGAGGGACAGTTCCTCCTTACCCAAGCTTTCTTT

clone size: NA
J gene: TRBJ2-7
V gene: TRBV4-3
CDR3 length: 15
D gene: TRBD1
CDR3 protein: CASSQGGTGVYEQYF
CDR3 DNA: TGCGCCAGCAGCCAAGGAGGGACAGGGGTCTACGAGCAGTACTTC

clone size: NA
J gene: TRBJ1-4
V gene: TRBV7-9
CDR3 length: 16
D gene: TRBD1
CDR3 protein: CASSFGGTGGNEKLFF
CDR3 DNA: TGTGCCAGCAGCTTCGGGGGGACAGGGGGTAATGAAAAACTGTTTTTT

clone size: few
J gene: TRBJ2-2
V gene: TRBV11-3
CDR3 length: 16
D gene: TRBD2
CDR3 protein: CASSLELAGGTGELFF
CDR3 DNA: TGTGCCAGCAGCTTAGAACTAGCGGGGGGCACCGGGGAGCTGTTTTTT

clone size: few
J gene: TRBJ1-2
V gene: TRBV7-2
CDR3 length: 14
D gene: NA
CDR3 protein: CASSSRSGVVGYTF
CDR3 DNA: TGTGCCAGCAGCTCTCGGTCGGGGGTTGTTGGCTACACCTTC

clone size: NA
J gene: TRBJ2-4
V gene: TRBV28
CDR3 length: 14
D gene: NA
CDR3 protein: CASSQGGGKNIQYF
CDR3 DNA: TGTGCCAGCAGCCAGGGGGGCGGCAAAAACATTCAGTACTTC